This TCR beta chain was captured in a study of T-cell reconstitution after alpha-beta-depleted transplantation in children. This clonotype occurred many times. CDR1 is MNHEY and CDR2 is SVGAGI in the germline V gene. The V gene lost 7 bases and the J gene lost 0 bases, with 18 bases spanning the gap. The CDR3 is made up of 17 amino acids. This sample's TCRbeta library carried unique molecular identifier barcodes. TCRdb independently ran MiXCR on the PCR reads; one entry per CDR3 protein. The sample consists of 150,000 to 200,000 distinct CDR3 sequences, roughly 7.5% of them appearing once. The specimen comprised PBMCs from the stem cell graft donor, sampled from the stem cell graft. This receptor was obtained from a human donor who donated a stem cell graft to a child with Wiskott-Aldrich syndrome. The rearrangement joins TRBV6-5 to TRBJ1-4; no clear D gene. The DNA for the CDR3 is TGTGCCAGCACCTTAACCGCCCAGGCTGCAACTAATGAAAAACTGTTTTTT. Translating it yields CASTLTAQAATNEKLFF.